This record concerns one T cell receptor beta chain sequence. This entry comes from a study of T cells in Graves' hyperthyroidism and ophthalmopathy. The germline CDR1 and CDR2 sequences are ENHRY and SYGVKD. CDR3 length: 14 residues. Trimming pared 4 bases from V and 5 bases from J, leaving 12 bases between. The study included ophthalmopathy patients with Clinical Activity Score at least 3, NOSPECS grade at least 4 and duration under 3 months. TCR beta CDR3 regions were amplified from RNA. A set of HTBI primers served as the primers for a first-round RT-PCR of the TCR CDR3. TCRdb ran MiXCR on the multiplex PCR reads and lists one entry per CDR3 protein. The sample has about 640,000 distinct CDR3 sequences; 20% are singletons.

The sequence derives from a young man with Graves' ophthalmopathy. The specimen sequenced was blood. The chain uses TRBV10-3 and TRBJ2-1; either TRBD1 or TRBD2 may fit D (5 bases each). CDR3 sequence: CAISALGTNNEQFF. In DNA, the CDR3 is TGTGCCATCAGTGCCCTTGGGACCAACAATGAGCAGTTCTTC.